Presented here are 9 T cell receptor beta chains from one specimen sequenced in a study of CD8 T cells in ankylosing spondylitis. Study-wide results and caveats: A TCR beta motif of fewer than ten highly homologous variants seemed to mark ankylosing spondylitis blood.

For these receptors, no antigen is known. TCRdb reanalysed the 5' RACE reads using MiXCR and keeps one entry per CDR3 protein. The sample has about 840,000 distinct CDR3 sequences; 12% are singletons. The specimen was blood, either unsorted or a sorted T cell fraction (not recorded which). These receptors all come from a male donor with ankylosing spondylitis.

This clonotype was recorded a few times. J is TRBJ1-5 and V is TRBV6-1; D is unresolved. V lost 2 bases, J lost 0 bases, and 11 bases lay in between. The CDR3 is made up of 16 amino acids. Germline CDR1 and CDR2: MNHNS and SASEGT. For the CDR3, the DNA is TGTGCCAGCAGTGAAAGCGGAACCCCTAGCAATCAGCCCCAGCATTTT. Encoded protein: CASSESGTPSNQPQHF.

This clonotype was observed a handful of times. The chain uses TRBV20-1 and TRBJ2-3; D may be TRBD1 (6 bases). CDR1 DFQATT and CDR2 SNEGSKA come from the germline V gene (reference sequence). This CDR3 has 14 amino acids. The germline V and J ends were trimmed by 4 bases and 7 bases, with 18 bases remaining between them. The CDR3 bases are TGCAGTGCTACCCGGAATCTAAGGGGGAATACGCAGTATTTT. Translation gives CSATRNLRGNTQYF.

This chain connects TRBV7-2 to TRBJ1-1; unclear D gene. Germline CDR1 reads SGHTA; CDR2 reads FQGNSA. V dropped 6 bases and J dropped 0 bases, with 8 bases sitting between them. This CDR3 is 13 amino acids long. The CDR3 is CASRITVNTEAFF. Written as DNA, the CDR3 is TGTGCCAGCAGGATTACCGTGAACACTGAAGCTTTCTTT.

This clonotype was seen many times. This chain's CDR3 is CASSGTTNEKLFF. CDR3 DNA: TGTGCCAGCAGCGGGACTACTAATGAAAAACTGTTTTTT. This chain joins TRBV9 and TRBJ1-4; no reliable D call. The CDR3 is 13 residues long. CDR1 SGDLS and CDR2 YYNGEE come from the germline V gene. Trimming shortened V by 3 bases and J by 2 bases, and 5 bases separated the two germline ends.

The table lists this clonotype with a few counts. This chain joins TRBV6-5 and TRBJ2-1; 7 nucleotides line up with TRBD1. The germline V gene encodes CDR1 MNHEY and CDR2 SVGAGI. V was clipped by 0 bases and J by 4 bases; unmatched bases: 0. The CDR3 runs to 14 residues. The CDR3 is CASSYSTGYNEQFF. The CDR3, as DNA: TGTGCCAGCAGTTACTCGACAGGGTACAATGAGCAGTTCTTC.

Ten or more counts support this clonotype. The V call is TRBV12-3 or TRBV12-4, the J call TRBJ1-1; 7 bases line up with TRBD1. V shed 3 bases, J shed 8 bases, and the junction held 6 bases outside the gene matches. This CDR3 region has 13 residues. DNA of the CDR3: TGTGCCAGCAGTTTCAGGGGGGGCGTCGAAGCTTTCTTT. Protein: CASSFRGGVEAFF.

This clonotype has just a few counts. This rearrangement joins TRBV18 to TRBJ2-2; no definite D call. Trimming took off 5 bases at V and 1 base at J, with 14 bases between the two ends. The germline V gene encodes CDR1 KGHSH and CDR2 LQKENI. The CDR3 consists of 16 residues. The CDR3 DNA reads TGTGCCAGCTCAATACAAAGGCGGAAGAACACCGGGGAGCTGTTTTTT. Its translation: CASSIQRRKNTGELFF.

This clonotype was picked up many times. The chain links TRBV5-5 to TRBJ2-3; TRBD1 matches at 9 bases. Germline V CDR1 and CDR2: SGHKS, YYEKEE (reference sequence). Trimming removed 4 bases from V and 5 bases from J; junction bases left unmatched: 5. There are 14 residues in the CDR3. CDR3 in amino acids: CASSPGQGKDTQYF. The CDR3 DNA reads TGTGCCAGCAGCCCGGGACAGGGAAAAGATACGCAGTATTTT.

This clonotype was counted many times. The chain couples TRBV6-2 or TRBV6-3 to TRBJ1-1, with D unclear. V lost 6 bases and J lost 0, with 11 bases in between. The CDR3 length is 14 residues. Germline V gene lookup returns CDR1 MNHEY and CDR2 SVGEGT. This CDR3 is CASSRRRLNTEAFF. CDR3 sequence (DNA): TGTGCCAGCAGCCGACGAAGGCTGAACACTGAAGCTTTCTTT.